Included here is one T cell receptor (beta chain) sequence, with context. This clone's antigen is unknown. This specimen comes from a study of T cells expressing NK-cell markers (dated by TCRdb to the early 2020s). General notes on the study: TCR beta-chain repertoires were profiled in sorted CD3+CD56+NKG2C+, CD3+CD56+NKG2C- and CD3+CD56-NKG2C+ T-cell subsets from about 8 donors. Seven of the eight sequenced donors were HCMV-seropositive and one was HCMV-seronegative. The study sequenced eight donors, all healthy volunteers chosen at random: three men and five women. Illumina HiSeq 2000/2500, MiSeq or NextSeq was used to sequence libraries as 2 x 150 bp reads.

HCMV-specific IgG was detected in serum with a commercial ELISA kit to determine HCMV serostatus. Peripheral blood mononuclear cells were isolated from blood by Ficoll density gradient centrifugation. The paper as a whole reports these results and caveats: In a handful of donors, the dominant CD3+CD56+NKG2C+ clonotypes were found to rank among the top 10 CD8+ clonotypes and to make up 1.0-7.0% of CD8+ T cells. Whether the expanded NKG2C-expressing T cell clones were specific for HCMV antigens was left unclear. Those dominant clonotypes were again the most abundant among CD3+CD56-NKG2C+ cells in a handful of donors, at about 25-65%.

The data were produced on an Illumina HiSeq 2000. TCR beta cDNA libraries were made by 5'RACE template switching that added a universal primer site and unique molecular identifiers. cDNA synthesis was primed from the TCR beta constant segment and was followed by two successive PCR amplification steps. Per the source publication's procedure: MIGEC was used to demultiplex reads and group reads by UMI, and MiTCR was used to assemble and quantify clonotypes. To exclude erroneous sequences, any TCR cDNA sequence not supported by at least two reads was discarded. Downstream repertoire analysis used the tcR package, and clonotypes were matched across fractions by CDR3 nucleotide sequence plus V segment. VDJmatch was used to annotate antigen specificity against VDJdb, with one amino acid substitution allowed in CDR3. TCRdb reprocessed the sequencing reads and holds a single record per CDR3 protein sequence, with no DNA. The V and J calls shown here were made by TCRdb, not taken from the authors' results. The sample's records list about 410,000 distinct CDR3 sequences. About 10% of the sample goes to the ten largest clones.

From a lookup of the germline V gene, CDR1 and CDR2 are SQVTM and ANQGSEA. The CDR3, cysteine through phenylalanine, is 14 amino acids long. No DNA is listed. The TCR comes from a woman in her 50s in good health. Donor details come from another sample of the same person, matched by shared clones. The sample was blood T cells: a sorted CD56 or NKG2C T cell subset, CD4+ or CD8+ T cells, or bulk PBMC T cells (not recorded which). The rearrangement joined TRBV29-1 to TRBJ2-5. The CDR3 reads CSVEGSAGAETQYF. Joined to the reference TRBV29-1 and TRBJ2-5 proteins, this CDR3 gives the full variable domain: SAVISQKPSRDICQRGTSLTIQCQVDSQVTMMFWYRQQPGQSLTLIATANQGSEATYESGFVIDKFPISRPNLTFSTLTVSNMSPEDSSIYLCSVEGSAGAETQYFGPGTRLLVL.